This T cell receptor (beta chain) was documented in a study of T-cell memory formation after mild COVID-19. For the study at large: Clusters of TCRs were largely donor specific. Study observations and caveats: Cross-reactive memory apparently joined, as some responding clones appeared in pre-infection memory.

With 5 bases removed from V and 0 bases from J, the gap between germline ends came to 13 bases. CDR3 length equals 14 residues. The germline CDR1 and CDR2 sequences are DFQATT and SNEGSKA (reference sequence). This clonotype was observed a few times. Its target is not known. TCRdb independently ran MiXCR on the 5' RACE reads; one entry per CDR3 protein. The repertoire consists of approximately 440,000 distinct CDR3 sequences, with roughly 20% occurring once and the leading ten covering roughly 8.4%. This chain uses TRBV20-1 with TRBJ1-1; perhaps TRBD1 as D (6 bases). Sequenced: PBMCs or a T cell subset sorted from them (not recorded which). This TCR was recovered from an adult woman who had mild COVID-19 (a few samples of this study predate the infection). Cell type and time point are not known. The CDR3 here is CSASRTEMNTEAFF. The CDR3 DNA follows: TGCAGTGCTTCTCGGACAGAGATGAACACTGAAGCTTTCTTT.